One sample yielded the 23 T cell receptor beta chains listed below, sequenced in a study of neoadjuvant anti-PD-1 for oral cavity cancer. Method: immunoSEQ multiplex PCR; TCRdb's copy keeps in-frame clones and lacks some. The repertoire holds 75,000 or so clones, with less than 85% as singletons. The sample here was PBMCs, taken before nivolumab (anti-PD-1) treatment. The receptors originated from a person aged 35 to 85 with oral cavity squamous cell carcinoma.

The chain uses TRBV30 and TRBJ2-1; 9 bases fit TRBD1. The CDR3 loop spans 14 amino acids. Germline-derived CDR1 and CDR2 are GTSNPN and SVGIG (reference sequence). V lost 7 bases to trimming and J lost 9 bases; unmatched junction nucleotides: 13. This CDR3 is CALPTTGGRAEQFF. CDR3 in DNA: TGTGCCTTACCTACGACAGGGGGGAGGGCTGAGCAGTTCTTC.

The chain couples TRBV19 to TRBJ2-2, with TRBD1 matching 9 bases. V dropped 5 bases and J dropped 2; count of bases not matched to a gene: 6. Looked up from germline, CDR1 is LNHDA and CDR2 is SQIVND (reference sequence). This CDR3 contains 16 residues. The CDR3 bases are TGTGCCAGTAGTGACCCGGGACAGGGTAACACCGGGGAGCTGTTTTTT. This encodes CASSDPGQGNTGELFF.

The chain is built from TRBV7-9 and TRBJ2-1, with 11 bases lining up with TRBD2. The germline V gene encodes CDR1 SEHNR and CDR2 FQNEAQ (reference sequence). This CDR3 region has 13 residues. The V gene end was trimmed by 5 bases and the J gene end by 10 bases; junction bases not matched to a gene: 4. The CDR3 DNA is TGTGCCAGCAGCCCCAGGACTAGCGGGGAGCAGTTCTTC. This encodes CASSPRTSGEQFF. Full variable domain (rest looked up from reference TRBV7-9 and TRBJ2-1): DTGVSQNPRHKITKRGQNVTFRCDPISEHNRLYWYRQTLGQGPEFLTYFQNEAQLEKSRLLSDRFSAERPKGSFSTLEIQRTEQGDSAMYLCASSPRTSGEQFFGPGTRLTVL.

This chain joins TRBV29-1 and TRBJ1-1, with 10 bases lining up with TRBD1. The CDR3 covers 14 residues. With 2 bases clipped from V and 4 bases from J, the junction kept 4 bases outside the gene matches. The V gene's germline CDR1 is SQVTM and CDR2 ANQGSEA. CDR3 sequence: CSVERWDRGTEAFF. The CDR3 nucleotides read TGCAGCGTTGAAAGGTGGGACAGGGGCACTGAAGCTTTCTTT.

The DNA of the CDR3 is TGTGCCAGCATGGGCGTTGGGGGGAACACTGAAGCTTTCTTT. Translation: CASMGVGGNTEAFF. The chain couples TRBV6-1 to TRBJ1-1; weak D call: TRBD1 (5 bases). Per germline, CDR1 MNHNS and CDR2 SASEGT. Trimming took off 7 bases at V and 1 base at J, with 13 bases between the two ends. The CDR3 consists of 14 residues.

The chain is built from TRBV10-3 and TRBJ2-3; possibly TRBD1 for D (5 bases). Germline assignment: CDR1 ENHRY and CDR2 SYGVKD. V gave up 3 bases and J gave up 6 bases, with 16 bases separating them. The CDR3 loop spans 15 amino acids. CDR3 amino acids: CAISEGYLQGDTQYF. In DNA form, the CDR3 reads TGTGCCATCAGTGAAGGATACCTCCAGGGTGATACGCAGTATTTT.

The chain has TRBV5-6 and TRBJ1-3; D uncertain. The germline V gene encodes CDR1 SGHDT and CDR2 YYEEEE. V shed 2 bases and J shed 2 bases, with 8 bases lying between them. CDR3 length: 14 residues. CDR3 sequence reads: CASSFFLAGNTIYF. For the CDR3, the DNA is TGTGCCAGCAGCTTTTTCCTCGCTGGAAACACCATATATTTT.

The chain couples TRBV4-2 to TRBJ2-7, with 8 positions matching TRBD1. Germline CDR1 reads LGHNA; CDR2 reads YNFKEQ. The CDR3 covers 15 residues. J gave up 4 bases and V 3 bases, and 8 bases lay outside the gene matches. The CDR3 DNA sequence: TGTGCCAGCAGCCAGGCTGGACAGGGTAAGTACGAGCAGTACTTC. Translated, it gives CASSQAGQGKYEQYF.

The genes are TRBV2 and TRBJ2-7; TRBD2 might be the D (7 bases). Per the germline V gene, CDR1 is SNHLY and CDR2 is FYNNEI. Deletions cut 7 bases from V and 2 bases from J, with 15 bases between. CDR3 size: 14 residues. The CDR3 sequence is CASTKGGGPYEQYF. The CDR3 region has the DNA TGTGCCAGCACCAAGGGGGGAGGGCCCTACGAGCAGTACTTC.

The CDR3 DNA sequence: TGTGCCAGCAGTCCCAGGGACGGACACGAGCAGTACTTC. This gives the protein CASSPRDGHEQYF. The chain recombines TRBV27 with TRBJ2-7, with D perhaps given as TRBD1 or TRBD2 (5 bases each). The CDR3 consists of 13 residues. Per germline, CDR1 MNHEY and CDR2 SMNVEV (reference sequence). Trimming left V 5 bases short and J 5 bases short, with 13 bases between.

The V call is TRBV6-1, the J call TRBJ2-5, with 10 bases matching TRBD2. The germline CDR1 and CDR2 sequences are MNHNS and SASEGT. The CDR3 contains 16 residues. The V segment lost 0 bases and the J segment 6 bases; nucleotides outside the gene matches: 7. The CDR3 is CASSEALAGGGKTQYF. The DNA of the CDR3 is TGTGCCAGCAGTGAAGCGTTAGCGGGAGGAGGAAAGACCCAGTACTTC.

The V gene is TRBV5-1, the J gene TRBJ1-2, with D perhaps matching TRBD1 (6 bases). This CDR3 is 13 amino acids long. Germline V gene sequence: CDR1 SGHRS, CDR2 YFSETQ. Trimming removed 6 bases at V and 4 bases at J, with 13 bases between. The CDR3 loop reads CASTLETGYGYTF. CDR3 in DNA: TGCGCCAGCACTCTTGAGACAGGCTATGGCTACACCTTC.

The V call is TRBV30, the J call TRBJ1-1, with D possibly being TRBD1 (6 bases). Trimming took off 2 bases at V and 1 base at J, with 14 bases between the two ends. CDR1 and CDR2 (germline): GTSNPN, SVGIG (reference sequence). The CDR3 consists of 15 residues. For the CDR3, the DNA is TGTGCCTGGAGTAAGGAGGGGGGCCGGAACACTGAAGCTTTCTTT. Protein product: CAWSKEGGRNTEAFF.

This clone showed up just once. The chain employs TRBV6-6 and TRBJ2-7, with TRBD2 as a possible D gene (5 bases). Germline CDR1 is MNHNY and CDR2 is SVGAGI (reference sequence). Trimming removed 5 bases from V and 6 bases from J, with 14 bases in between. CDR3 size: 13 residues. The CDR3 is CASSTLAPAEQYF. In nucleotides, the CDR3 is TGTGCCAGCAGTACCCTAGCTCCTGCCGAGCAGTACTTC.

The CDR3 nucleotides are TGCAGCGTTGGGCTAGCGGGAGGGCCGAAAGGGAGAGGTACGCAGTATTTT. Its translation: CSVGLAGGPKGRGTQYF. This chain joins TRBV29-1 and TRBJ2-3; 12 bases agree with TRBD2. Germline values: CDR1 SQVTM, CDR2 ANQGSEA. The CDR3 has 17 residues. V lost 4 bases and J lost 8; bases outside the gene matches: 16.

The chain joins TRBV9 to TRBJ2-2; 11 bases match TRBD1. V trimming: 0 bases; J trimming: 6 bases; junction bases outside the gene matches: 10. The germline V gene has CDR1 SGDLS and CDR2 YYNGEE. The CDR3 runs to 18 residues. CDR3 residues: CASSVGVGTGGISGELFF. CDR3 nucleotide sequence: TGTGCCAGCAGCGTAGGCGTTGGGACAGGGGGTATCTCCGGGGAGCTGTTTTTT.

V is TRBV11-3 and J is TRBJ2-2; weak D call: TRBD2 (6 bases). The germline V and J ends were trimmed by 1 base and 0 bases, with 9 bases remaining between them. CDR1 SGHNT and CDR2 YENEEA come from the germline V gene. There are 16 residues in the CDR3. The CDR3 spells CASSLGIAANTGELFF. DNA for the CDR3: TGTGCCAGCAGCTTAGGAATAGCGGCGAACACCGGGGAGCTGTTTTTT.

There are many counts of this clone. The chain joins TRBV11-2 to TRBJ2-1; TRBD1 agrees at 8 bases. Unmatched junction bases numbered 5, after V lost 5 bases and J lost 5 bases. The V gene's germline CDR1 is SGHAT and CDR2 FQNNGV. CDR3 length equals 14 residues. CDR3 DNA sequence: TGTGCCAGCAGCAATCCGGACAGGGACAATGAGCAGTTCTTC. It codes for CASSNPDRDNEQFF. The whole variable domain, remainder taken from reference TRBV11-2 and TRBJ2-1, is EAGVAQSPRYKIIEKRQSVAFWCNPISGHATLYWYQQILGQGPKLLIQFQNNGVVDDSQLPKDRFSAERLKGVDSTLKIQPAKLEDSAVYLCASSNPDRDNEQFFGPGTRLTVL.

V usage is TRBV4-1 and J usage is TRBJ2-7; 7 nucleotides match TRBD1. The CDR3 sequence is 16 residues long. Unmatched junction bases numbered 10, after V lost 5 bases and J lost 0 bases. Germline assignment: CDR1 MGHRA and CDR2 YSYEKL. CDR3 in amino acids: CASSVQDRPGSYEQYF. In DNA, the CDR3 is TGCGCCAGCAGCGTACAGGACAGGCCCGGCTCCTACGAGCAGTACTTC.

This chain joins TRBV12-5 and TRBJ2-7, with D perhaps given as TRBD1 or TRBD2 (5 bases each). The CDR3 sequence is 16 residues long. Germline CDR1 is LGHNT and CDR2 is FRNRAP. V was shortened by 5 bases and J by 7 bases, with 24 bases between the two germline ends. The CDR3 DNA is TGTGCTAGTGGTCCCCCACGGGACCGCTTTTGGGGAGAGCAGTACTTC. It codes for CASGPPRDRFWGEQYF.

This chain links TRBV7-3 with TRBJ2-3, with 9 nucleotides matching TRBD1. In germline, CDR1 is SGHTA, CDR2 FQGTGA. After removal of 4 bases from V and 1 base from J, the junction contained 6 bases not matched to a gene. The CDR3 sequence is 16 residues long. In nucleotides, the CDR3 is TGTGCCAGCAGCTCCTCTCGGACAGGGGGCACAGATACGCAGTATTTT. It yields the protein CASSSSRTGGTDTQYF.

DNA of the CDR3: TGCGCCAGCAGCTTGGGGACAGGGGCCTACAATGAGCAGTTCTTC. Translating it yields CASSLGTGAYNEQFF. V usage is TRBV5-1 and J usage is TRBJ2-1, with TRBD1 identical over 9 bases. With V trimmed by 0 bases and J by 2 bases, 0 bases remained unmatched. Germline assignment: CDR1 SGHRS and CDR2 YFSETQ. The CDR3 sequence is 15 residues long.

The chain is built from TRBV10-3 and TRBJ2-7, with D possibly being TRBD2 (5 bases). Germline V gives CDR1 ENHRY, CDR2 SYGVKD. The V and J ends lost 0 bases and 4 bases respectively, with 10 bases between them. The CDR3 sequence is 14 residues long. The DNA for the CDR3 is TGTGCCATCAGTGAGTCGCCGGGAAGGTACGAGCAGTACTTC. Translating gives CAISESPGRYEQYF.